A single sample is the source of the 25 T cell receptor beta chains below, sequenced in a study of a mutant IDH1 vaccine in newly diagnosed glioma. Only in-frame clones appear in the TCRdb table, and some are missing; sequencing was by immunoSEQ multiplex PCR. The table shows 30,000 to 45,000 clones, with 75% occurring only once. Time point described: week 47, end of study. Doses consisted of 300 ug of mutant IDH1 20-mer peptide each, paired with topical imiquimod. These receptors are not linked to any known antigen. The sample consisted of PBMCs, taken from a glioma patient whose treatment included an IDH1 peptide vaccine. The receptor source for this set is a middle-aged man with glioma.

This clone turned up a few times. The chain has TRBV11-3 and TRBJ2-6; 7 nucleotides agree with TRBD1. Germline V gives CDR1 SGHNT, CDR2 YENEEA. The CDR3 totals 18 residues. V shed 5 bases and J 0 bases; nucleotides not matched to a gene: 10. In DNA, the CDR3 is TGTGCCAGCAGCCCAGGGGGACAGTTAATCTCTGGGGCCAACGTCCTGACTTTC. It translates to CASSPGGQLISGANVLTF.

The chain uses TRBV2 and TRBJ2-7; 8 nucleotides match TRBD2. The CDR3 is 16 amino acids. The germline V gene encodes CDR1 SNHLY and CDR2 FYNNEI. The J segment lost 6 bases and the V segment lost 10 bases, leaving 20 bases of the junction unmatched. The CDR3 region is CATSKERGPGGGEQYF. The CDR3 bases are TGTGCCACCTCAAAGGAGCGGGGCCCCGGGGGGGGCGAGCAGTACTTC. Drawing the rest from reference TRBV2 and TRBJ2-7, the complete variable domain is EPEVTQTPSHQVTQMGQEVILRCVPISNHLYFYWYRQILGQKVEFLVSFYNNEISEKSEIFDDQFSVERPDGSNFTLKIRSTKLEDSAMYFCATSKERGPGGGEQYFGPGTRLTVT.

The CDR3 nucleotides are TGTGCCACTAAGAAAACAGGGGCCAACTCTGGGGCCAACGTCCTGACTTTC. Its protein product is CATKKTGANSGANVLTF. The J gene is TRBJ2-6, the V gene TRBV15, with TRBD1 matching over 7 bases. The CDR3 totals 17 residues. J was trimmed by 0 bases and V by 9 bases; bases with no gene match: 11. Germline lookup yields CDR1 LNHNV and CDR2 YYDKDF (reference sequence).

In its sample, this clone ranks as medium-sized. The chain couples TRBV5-5 to TRBJ1-1, with D unresolved. The V end lost 0 bases, the J end lost 4 bases, and 7 bases lay between the germline ends. CDR1 SGHKS and CDR2 YYEKEE come from the germline V gene (reference sequence). This CDR3 is built from 13 residues. CDR3 in DNA: TGTGCCAGCAGCTTGGGACTTGGCACTGAAGCTTTCTTT. Its protein product is CASSLGLGTEAFF.

The chain's CDR3 is CASSPRGTSTGELFF. The CDR3 DNA is TGTGCCAGCAGCCCCCGGGGGACTAGCACCGGGGAGCTGTTTTTT. This chain connects TRBV11-3 to TRBJ2-2, with TRBD2 matching over 8 bases. The V gene end was trimmed by 5 bases and the J gene end by 4 bases; junction bases not matched to a gene: 6. This CDR3 has 15 residues. Germline CDR1 and CDR2: SGHNT and YENEEA.

The V call is TRBV7-8, the J call TRBJ2-5; 10 nucleotides agree with TRBD2. The J call may be incorrect, as the DNA end agrees better with TRBJ2-7. Per the germline V gene, CDR1 is SGHVS and CDR2 is FQNEAQ. The CDR3 covers 14 residues. The CDR3 DNA is TGTGCCAGCAGCTCACTAGCGGGAAGCTACGAGCAGTACTTC. Its protein is CASSSLAGSYEQYF.

This chain uses TRBV2 with TRBJ1-2; tentatively, D is TRBD1 (5 bases). V was pared by 8 bases and J by 4 bases, with 20 bases between. CDR1 and CDR2 from the germline V gene are SNHLY and FYNNEI. The CDR3 runs 15 residues. CDR3: CASSNPGLLTYGYTF. The CDR3 nucleotides read TGTGCCAGCTCGAACCCGGGACTATTAACCTATGGCTACACCTTC.

This chain joins TRBV7-2 and TRBJ2-4; no clear D. Germline loops: CDR1 SGHTA, CDR2 FQGNSA. V was trimmed by 1 base and J by 1 base, leaving 11 bases between them. CDR3 length: 16 residues. The CDR3 region is CASSLDRAGAKNIQYF. CDR3 nucleotides: TGTGCCAGCAGCTTAGATCGGGCTGGGGCCAAAAACATTCAGTACTTC.

V usage is TRBV21-1 and J usage is TRBJ2-7; TRBD2 reflects the table's D call only, with no check against the DNA. TRBV21-1 is a pseudogene segment. The CDR3 is 18 amino acids. The CDR3 region is CASSLDEGGRILEDEQYF. The CDR3 DNA reads TGTGCCAGCAGCCTAGATGAGGGCGGGAGAATATTAGAGGACGAGCAGTACTTC.

The chain links TRBV5-1 to TRBJ2-3; D ambiguous. The CDR3 contains 13 residues. The V end lost 4 bases, the J end lost 5 bases, and 11 bases lay between the germline ends. The V gene's germline CDR1 is SGHRS and CDR2 YFSETQ. CDR3 region: CASSPGVGDTQYF. DNA of the CDR3: TGCGCCAGCAGCCCTGGAGTAGGAGATACGCAGTATTTT.

The chain joins TRBV6-1 to TRBJ2-7; 8 bases match TRBD2. Germline V gene data show CDR1 as MNHNS and CDR2 as SASEGT. V was clipped by 6 bases and J by 6 bases; unmatched bases: 13. The CDR3 covers 15 residues. CDR3 protein: CASRARTGTRGEQYF. CDR3 coding DNA: TGTGCCAGCAGGGCCCGCACCGGGACTAGGGGCGAGCAGTACTTC.

This clone was detected only a few times. This chain joins TRBV29-1 and TRBJ1-1, with unresolved D. This CDR3 spans 11 amino acids. Germline values: CDR1 SQVTM, CDR2 ANQGSEA. Trimming removed 3 bases from V and 4 bases from J, with 6 bases in between. CDR3 sequence: CSVDGATEAFF. CDR3 nucleotides: TGCAGCGTTGACGGAGCCACTGAAGCTTTCTTT.

In DNA, the CDR3 is TGTGCCAGCAGCTTAGATGAAGGCCTAAACTCTGGAAACACCATATATTTT. Translated: CASSLDEGLNSGNTIYF. The chain carries TRBV7-9 and TRBJ1-3; D gene unclear. V was shortened by 1 base and J by 0 bases, with 13 bases between the two germline ends. Germline CDR1 SEHNR, CDR2 FQNEAQ (reference sequence). The CDR3 runs 17 residues.

The chain is built from TRBV6-4 and TRBJ2-7; 9 nucleotides agree with TRBD1. V lost 0 bases to trimming and J lost 3 bases; unmatched junction nucleotides: 6. The CDR3 spans 16 residues. Germline assignment: CDR1 MRHNA and CDR2 SNTAGT. Written as DNA, the CDR3 is TGTGCCAGCAGTGACTCGGAGGGACAGGGTAGCTACGAGCAGTACTTC. As protein: CASSDSEGQGSYEQYF.

The V and J genes are TRBV7-2 and TRBJ2-3; 8 nucleotides line up with TRBD2. The germline CDR1 and CDR2 sequences are SGHTA and FQGNSA. V gave up 2 bases and J gave up 2 bases; unmatched junction bases: 6. The CDR3 has 16 residues. The CDR3 region is CASSLRPGGFTDTQYF. CDR3 sequence (DNA): TGTGCCAGCAGCTTAAGGCCGGGAGGGTTCACAGATACGCAGTATTTT.

The rearrangement links TRBV7-2 to TRBJ2-1; D call uncertain. The CDR3 contains 13 residues. Germline V gene data show CDR1 as SGHTA and CDR2 as FQGNSA. The V end lost 1 base, the J end lost 6 bases, and 7 bases lay between the germline ends. In DNA, the CDR3 is TGTGCCAGCAGCTTAGGCCCGCGCAATGAGCAGTTCTTC. This translates into CASSLGPRNEQFF.

J is TRBJ2-4 and V is TRBV5-4; TRBD1 matches 11 bases. With 4 bases clipped from V and 6 bases from J, the junction kept 6 bases outside the gene matches. The CDR3 length is 15 residues. CDR1 and CDR2 (germline): SGHNT, YYREEE (reference sequence). CDR3 in DNA: TGTGCCAGCAGCCAAGGACAGGGGGCGGGAAACATTCAGTACTTC. Protein sequence: CASSQGQGAGNIQYF.

The CDR3 reads CASRATGTDSGANVLTF. The CDR3 DNA sequence: TGTGCCAGCAGGGCCACAGGGACCGACTCTGGGGCCAACGTCCTGACTTTC. This chain uses TRBV28 with TRBJ2-6; TRBD1 might be the D (6 bases). This CDR3 has 17 amino acids. V was cut by 6 bases and J by 0 bases, with 15 bases left in between. The germline V gene encodes CDR1 MDHEN and CDR2 SYDVKM.

The rearrangement links TRBV11-2 to TRBJ1-5; D is unclear. The length of the CDR3 is 15 residues. Germline V gene lookup returns CDR1 SGHAT and CDR2 FQNNGV. Trimming took 0 bases from V and 5 from J, leaving 11 bases between them. CDR3 coding DNA: TGTGCCAGCAGCTTAGACGGCGGGGAACATCAGCCCCAGCATTTT. Translation gives CASSLDGGEHQPQHF.

This clone was observed once. The chain recombines TRBV11-2 with TRBJ2-1; a weak D match, TRBD2 (5 bases). V lost 1 base and J 3 bases, leaving 13 bases between the germline ends. The germline gives CDR1 SGHAT, CDR2 FQNNGV. This CDR3 has 16 residues. The CDR3 DNA follows: TGTGCCAGCAGCTTAGTGGCGGGTGCCGGCTACAATGAGCAGTTCTTC. Translating it yields CASSLVAGAGYNEQFF.

This clone was recorded only once. This sequence joins TRBV6-5 and TRBJ2-3; a possible D gene is TRBD2 (5 bases). Looked up from germline, CDR1 is MNHEY and CDR2 is SVGAGI. With 5 bases removed from V and 0 bases from J, the gap between germline ends came to 12 bases. The CDR3 runs 15 residues. DNA for the CDR3: TGTGCCAGCAGTCGGACTCTTACTAGCACAGATACGCAGTATTTT. Its protein is CASSRTLTSTDTQYF.

The chain employs TRBV11-2 and TRBJ2-3, with TRBD2 matching over 7 bases. V shed 5 bases, J shed 5 bases, and the junction held 13 bases outside the gene matches. CDR1 is SGHAT and CDR2 is FQNNGV in the germline V gene. CDR3 length: 16 amino acids. CDR3 DNA: TGTGCCAGCAGCCCGGGTGGCGGGAGAAGTGTAGATACGCAGTATTTT. Protein: CASSPGGGRSVDTQYF. Drawing the rest from reference TRBV11-2 and TRBJ2-3, the complete variable domain is EAGVAQSPRYKIIEKRQSVAFWCNPISGHATLYWYQQILGQGPKLLIQFQNNGVVDDSQLPKDRFSAERLKGVDSTLKIQPAKLEDSAVYLCASSPGGGRSVDTQYFGPGTRLTVL.

The rearrangement links TRBV9 to TRBJ2-3; tentatively, D is TRBD2 (7 bases). Deletions cut 4 bases from V and 6 bases from J, with 15 bases between. The CDR3 sequence is 14 residues long. From germline, CDR1 is SGDLS and CDR2 YYNGEE. This CDR3 reads CASSPRGGGDTQYF. The CDR3 DNA reads TGTGCCAGCAGCCCTCGAGGGGGGGGTGATACGCAGTATTTT.

This clone was seen more than once but under ten times. CDR3 in amino acids: CSVEADPNTEAFF. CDR3 coding DNA: TGCAGCGTTGAAGCAGACCCGAACACTGAAGCTTTCTTT. The chain employs TRBV29-1 and TRBJ1-1; no definite D call. Between the trimmed V and J ends, which lost 1 base and 1 base, there was a span of 7 bases. The CDR3 spans 13 residues. Per germline, CDR1 SQVTM and CDR2 ANQGSEA.

The chain employs TRBV5-1 and TRBJ2-2; 7 nucleotides line up with TRBD1. Germline V gene sequence: CDR1 SGHRS, CDR2 YFSETQ. J lost 0 bases, V lost 4 bases, and 3 bases had no gene match. The CDR3 sequence is 15 residues long. CDR3 in amino acids: CASSRQGSNTGELFF. The CDR3 nucleotides read TGCGCCAGCAGCAGACAGGGCTCGAACACCGGGGAGCTGTTTTTT.